This TCR beta chain was captured in a study of OX40 agonist ivuxolimab in advanced cancers. Overall study results and limits: The CD4+ and CD8+ T cells in the blood had expanded clonally by week 6 at 0.1 to 3.0 mg/kg. Certain nonresponders likewise exhibited a low normalized T-cell clonal expansion.

A history of autoimmune disease or systemic immunosuppression excluded patients. V lost 0 bases and J lost 5; bases outside the gene matches: 3. Germline loops: CDR1 SGDLS, CDR2 YYNGEE. This CDR3 has 15 amino acids. Libraries were prepared by immunoSEQ multiplex PCR; TCRdb keeps only in-frame clonotypes and omits some of them. The sample consists of about 10,000 clones, just over 75% of them appearing once. To note about this clone: Its cognate antigen is unknown.

V gene TRBV9 combines with J gene TRBJ2-5, with 11 bases aligning to TRBD2. The specimen comprised CD4+ or CD8+ T cells sorted from blood, sampled in a trial of the OX40 agonist ivuxolimab. The TCR comes from an adult with an advanced solid tumor such as melanoma, head and neck, liver or kidney cancer. The CDR3 bases are TGTGCCAGCAGCGTAGAGGGACTAGCGGCGGAGACCCAGTACTTC. Encoded protein: CASSVEGLAAETQYF.